The present entry profiles one T cell receptor (beta chain) with its context. These data belong to a study of technical replicates of blood from a few donors. The method was immunoSEQ multiplex PCR; TCRdb's version includes in-frame clones alone and lacks a portion of them. Counted here are around 60,000 clones, 80% to 95% occurring once; the ten biggest clones make up more than 4%. Trimming took 6 bases from V and 8 from J; bases not matched to a gene: 4. The CDR3 runs to 13 residues. CDR1 and CDR2 from the germline V gene are SQVTM and ANQGSEA. The specimen sequenced was PBMCs. The source is a human donor in good health. Some clones in this sample may be carry-over from other donors' samples. The chain couples TRBV29-1 to TRBJ1-4; TRBD1 agrees at 12 bases. CDR3 DNA sequence: TGCAGCGTCGGGACAGGGGGCGCGGAAAAACTGTTTTTT. Translated: CSVGTGGAEKLFF.